This T cell receptor (beta chain) appears in the sequencing data of a study of cytomegalovirus exposure and HLA in healthy donors. Findings and caveats of the study: An analysis that was carried out later associated approximately 17,000 TCR beta sequences with HLA alleles at 0.05 false discovery rate. Some segments of the V type, notably TRBV6-2 and TRBV6-3, were excluded as indistinguishable. The authors later found HLA-associated TCR beta chains more clonally expanded than equally common others.

Primers: 60 Vbeta forward and 13 Jbeta reverse. In the source study's methods: Counted up in a later analysis, unique TCR beta chains came to some 80 million, with roughly 11 million shared. The data were produced by immunoSEQ multiplex PCR, yet TCRdb's version contains in-frame clones alone and is incomplete. V, J and clone size are those of that table, while D and trimming were read from the DNA. The table shows 80,000 to 95,000 clones, with about four fifths occurring only once. On this clone: Its antigen is currently unknown.

The CDR3 length is 11 residues. Germline V lookup: CDR1 SNHLY, CDR2 FYNNEI. V was shortened by 1 base and J by 10 bases, with 7 bases between the two germline ends. The rearrangement links TRBV2 to TRBJ1-1; possible D gene TRBD1, 6 bases. This receptor was obtained from a woman aged 18 to 35 in good health and CMV-seropositive. The sequenced sample was PBMCs. CDR3 in amino acids: CASSEGGLAFF. The CDR3 nucleotides are TGTGCCAGCAGTGAAGGGGGGCTAGCTTTCTTT. Together with reference TRBV2 and TRBJ1-1, the CDR3 gives the full variable domain: EPEVTQTPSHQVTQMGQEVILRCVPISNHLYFYWYRQILGQKVEFLVSFYNNEISEKSEIFDDQFSVERPDGSNFTLKIRSTKLEDSAMYFCASSEGGLAFFGQGTRLTVV.